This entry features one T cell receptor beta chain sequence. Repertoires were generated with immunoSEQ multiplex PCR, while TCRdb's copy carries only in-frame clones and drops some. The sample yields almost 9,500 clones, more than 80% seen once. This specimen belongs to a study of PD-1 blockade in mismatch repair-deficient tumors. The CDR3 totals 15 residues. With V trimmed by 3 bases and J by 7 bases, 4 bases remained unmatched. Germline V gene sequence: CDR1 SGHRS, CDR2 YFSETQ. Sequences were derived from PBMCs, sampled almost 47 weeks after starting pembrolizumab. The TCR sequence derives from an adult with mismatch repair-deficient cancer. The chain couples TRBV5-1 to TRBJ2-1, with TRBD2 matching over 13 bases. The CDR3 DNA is TGCGCCAGCAGCTCCTGGACTAGCGGGAGAAATGAGCAGTTCTTC. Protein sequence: CASSSWTSGRNEQFF.